The entry below gives a single TCR beta chain sequence along with its context. The specificity of this receptor is unknown. No base quality information exists; no much larger clone differs at one position. This sample is drawn from a study of T cell responses to AZD1222 COVID-19 vaccine (dated by TCRdb to the early 2020s). In terms of the full investigation: A total of more than 230 trial participants underwent TCR sequencing, of whom roughly 210 had received two doses of AZD1222 and around 25 had received two doses of the MenACWY control vaccine. Enrollment into the trials was organized by age into subgroups of 18-55, 56-69 and 70-plus years, and those subgroups contained roughly 140, 27 and 60 TCR-sequenced participants, respectively. General findings and caveats noted by the study authors: Conclusions about previously exposed vaccinees were limited because only a handful of AZD1222 recipients were SARS-CoV-2 seropositive at baseline. Nearly half of unique spike-specific TCRs reportedly recognized epitopes outside regions mutated in the B.1.351 and B.1.1.7 variants. The whole spike protein was spanned by vaccine-associated CD4 TCRs, and dominant responses were seen in regions 160-218 and 743-854. Because no day 14 peak-response samples were available, the repertoires could be characterized only after the peak T cell response. In the small 56-69-year group, the increase in depth fell short of significance, most likely because of low power. Participants were mostly white British, with more females than males. The authors suggested clonal diversity may have been underestimated. Spike-specific TCR breadth and depth rose significantly after two AZD1222 doses compared with day 0 and with MenACWY recipients.

The CDR3 regions of human TCRbeta chains were analyzed by immunosequencing. As for the original processing: TCRs in the repertoires were matched against a reference library of SARS-CoV-2-specific TCRs that had been generated with the MIRA antigen-specificity platform. Breadth was defined as the fraction of unique TCRs that were SARS-CoV-2-associated, and depth was defined as the fraction of total T cells that were SARS-CoV-2-associated. Using the MIRA data, every spike-specific TCR was mapped to the spike region that the TCR reacted to and assigned to either a CD4 or a CD8 class. Log10-transformed breadth and depth values were compared by one-way ANOVA with Sidak's multiple comparisons tests. Held by TCRdb, this immuneACCESS table contains in-frame sequences only and omits some clones. Under half of the omission traces to an unresolved V gene where checked; the cause of the rest is unknown. Clone size and V and J calls were adopted from that table, with D and trimming inferred from the DNA. Counted in this sample were 95,000 to 150,000 clones; approximately 86% of them appeared once. Approximately 2.9% of the sample lies in the top ten.

The CDR3 starts with the cysteine, ends with the phenylalanine, and has 14 residues. Only the CDR3 region is kept as DNA, spanning 42 bases read in frame from base 1. V and J are trimmed by 2 bases and 1 base, and the gene matches miss 1 base of the junction. The germline V gene sets CDR1 to LGHNA and CDR2 to YNFKEQ. The time point tag for this specimen amounts to: about 28 days (+/-7) after the second vaccine dose. AZD1222 recipients whose second dose came at about 4 weeks and those whose second dose came at about 12 weeks were combined into one group, since spike-specific TCR depth and breadth did not differ between the two schedules. Vaccinee samples came from UK trials COV001 and COV002, including a single-blind randomized controlled phase 2/3 trial of AZD1222 (ChAdOx1 nCoV-19) in healthy adults. For TCRbeta chain sequencing, PBMC samples from trial participants were taken at day 0 and at day 28 after the second dose.

The receptor's source is an adult who received the AZD1222 COVID-19 vaccine. Sequenced material: peripheral blood, taken 28 days after the second AZD1222 dose. In this chain, TRBV4-2 is recombined with TRBJ1-2; TRBD1 aligns with 7 central bases. The encoded CDR3 is CASSQRDSNYGYTF. Here is the DNA: TGTGCCAGCAGCCAACGGGACAGTAACTATGGCTACACCTTC.